What follows are 29 T cell receptor beta chains derived from one specimen sequenced in a study of beta chain features in type 1 diabetes (dated by TCRdb to about 2018). Broad study findings and their caveats: Type 1 diabetes patients showed a moderate but significant shortening of TCRB CDR3 length in all four CD4+ subsets.

Antigens of these TCRs are unknown. Library construction relied on the immunoSEQ multiplex PCR assay. All of the isolated RNA was reverse transcribed with the High Capacity cDNA Reverse Transcription Kit, so expressed TCRB transcripts were sequenced. The table comes from immuneACCESS by way of TCRdb, which keeps in-frame sequences with V and J called. Part of the clones is missing from these tables; in studies checked, under half for an unresolved V gene and the rest for unknown reasons. The table for this sample lists about 370,000 clones; over 9% of them were counted only once. About 0.6% of the sample is taken by the ten largest. Sequencing was carried out using central memory CD4+ T cells from blood. The receptors derive from a man under 40 with type 1 diabetes.

A few counts support this clone. The same CDR3 also results from other DNA sequences found in this sample. The chain joins TRBV7-2 to TRBJ2-7, with D tentatively TRBD2 (5 bases). This CDR3 has 11 residues. Trimming shortened V by 3 bases and J by 7 bases, and 7 bases separated the two germline ends. Germline CDR1 is SGHTA and CDR2 is FQGNSA. DNA for the CDR3: TGTGCCAGCAGCTTTCGGGGTGAGCAGTACTTC. The encoded protein is CASSFRGEQYF.

This clone was seen a few times. The CDR3 nucleotides are TGTGCCAGCAGCTTCGTGGGTAGGGCAGCCAAAAACATTCAGTACTTC. This gives the protein CASSFVGRAAKNIQYF. This chain links TRBV7-3 with TRBJ2-4; D gene uncertain. CDR1 is SGHTA and CDR2 is FQGTGA in the germline V gene. V gave up 3 bases and J gave up 0 bases, with 12 bases separating them. CDR3 length: 16 amino acids.

This clone was counted between two and nine times. The rearrangement links TRBV19 to TRBJ1-1, with D unresolved. Trimming pared 3 bases from V and 8 bases from J, leaving 10 bases between. The length of the CDR3 is 12 residues. Germline V gives CDR1 LNHDA, CDR2 SQIVND (reference sequence). This chain's CDR3 is CASSINSREAFF. The DNA for the CDR3 is TGTGCCAGTAGTATTAATAGCAGAGAAGCTTTCTTT.

This clone was found a few times. V usage is TRBV14 and J usage is TRBJ2-7; the match to TRBD1 covers 9 bases. The ends lost 0 bases at V and 2 bases at J; junction bases unmatched: 5. This CDR3 comprises 16 residues. The germline V gene has CDR1 SGHDN and CDR2 FVKESK. The CDR3 nucleotides are TGTGCCAGCAGCCAAGATAGGGGACAGGGTACCTACGAGCAGTACTTC. This codes for CASSQDRGQGTYEQYF.

The chain employs TRBV25-1 and TRBJ1-6; the D gene is possibly TRBD1 (5 bases). This CDR3 has 16 amino acids. Germline V lookup: CDR1 MGHDK, CDR2 SYGVNS. V dropped 3 bases and J dropped 6 bases, with 15 bases sitting between them. The CDR3 is CASSDPLTGPNSPLHF. The CDR3 region has the DNA TGTGCCAGCAGTGATCCCTTGACGGGACCTAATTCACCCCTCCACTTT. Full variable domain (missing parts from reference TRBV25-1 and TRBJ1-6): EADIYQTPRYLVIGTGKKITLECSQTMGHDKMYWYQQDPGMELHLIHYSYGVNSTEKGDLSSESTVSRIRTEHFPLTLESARPSHTSQYLCASSDPLTGPNSPLHFGNGTRLTVT.

There are a few counts of this clone. The chain combines TRBV9 with TRBJ2-1; 10 bases are shared with TRBD2. J gave up 4 bases and V 3 bases, and 10 bases lay outside the gene matches. This CDR3 has 17 residues. Looked up from germline, CDR1 is SGDLS and CDR2 is YYNGEE. The DNA of the CDR3 is TGTGCCAGCAGCGCCTATCTAGAAGCGGGAGGGTACAATGAGCAGTTCTTC. This codes for CASSAYLEAGGYNEQFF.

The sample holds a few counts of this clone. The chain combines TRBV11-3 with TRBJ2-5; D is uncertain. Trimming stripped 4 bases from V and 2 bases from J, with 14 bases between. This CDR3 is built from 15 residues. From germline, CDR1 is SGHNT and CDR2 YENEEA. The CDR3 reads CASSSPGLGQETQYF. The CDR3 DNA reads as TGTGCCAGCAGCTCCCCAGGTTTGGGACAAGAGACCCAGTACTTC.

The chain couples TRBV29-1 to TRBJ2-7; D may correspond to TRBD1 or TRBD2 (5 bases each). Germline-derived CDR1 and CDR2 are SQVTM and ANQGSEA. Deletions cut 4 bases from V and 4 bases from J, with 11 bases between. CDR3 length: 12 amino acids. CDR3 nucleotide sequence: TGCAGCGTTGTGGGGGTTTTGTACGAGCAGTACTTC. Protein: CSVVGVLYEQYF.

This clone was seen a few times. The V and J genes are TRBV7-2 and TRBJ2-2, with D possibly TRBD1 on 6 matching bases. CDR3 length: 15 amino acids. The V end was cut by 1 base, the J end by 6 bases, with 12 bases between. Germline CDR1 and CDR2: SGHTA and FQGNSA. The CDR3 DNA is TGTGCCAGCAGCTTAGTAGGGTACAGGGCCGGGGAGCTGTTTTTT. Protein product: CASSLVGYRAGELFF.

This clone has a handful of counts. CDR3 bases: TGTGCCAGCAGCTTGGGAGTAGAGGGAGAGACCCAGTACTTC. Its translation: CASSLGVEGETQYF. This chain joins TRBV5-4 and TRBJ2-5; a weak D match, TRBD2 (5 bases). Germline CDR1 and CDR2: SGHNT and YYREEE (reference sequence). There are 14 residues in the CDR3. V was cut by 0 bases and J by 4 bases, with 10 bases left in between.

The chain joins TRBV7-2 to TRBJ1-4; weak D call: TRBD1 (6 bases). Per the germline V gene, CDR1 is SGHTA and CDR2 is FQGNSA. V lost 5 bases to trimming and J lost 7 bases, with 14 bases between them. The CDR3 loop spans 14 amino acids. CDR3 sequence reads: CASSPGAAGEKLFF. As DNA, the CDR3 is TGTGCCAGCAGCCCAGGGGCAGCCGGTGAAAAACTGTTTTTT.

The chain combines TRBV4-1 with TRBJ2-2; 9 bases agree with TRBD1. Germline V gene sequence: CDR1 MGHRA, CDR2 YSYEKL. With V trimmed by 4 bases and J by 6 bases, 12 bases remained unmatched. The CDR3 is made up of 17 amino acids. The CDR3 sequence is CASSRILTGGGSGELFF. Written as DNA, the CDR3 is TGCGCCAGCAGCCGGATACTCACAGGGGGCGGTTCCGGGGAGCTGTTTTTT.

V usage is TRBV6-1 and J usage is TRBJ1-1; 9 bases line up with TRBD1. The length of the CDR3 is 16 residues. The germline gives CDR1 MNHNS, CDR2 SASEGT. Unmatched junction bases numbered 10, after V lost 4 bases and J lost 4 bases. For the CDR3, the DNA is TGTGCCAGCAGTGGCCGGGACAGGGACCTCCTCACTGAAGCTTTCTTT. Protein sequence: CASSGRDRDLLTEAFF.

There are a few counts of this clone. Different DNA sequences within this sample yield the same CDR3. This sequence joins TRBV19 and TRBJ2-7, with TRBD2 matching over 11 bases. Trimming took 6 bases from V and 4 from J; bases not matched to a gene: 5. This CDR3 comprises 14 residues. Per germline, CDR1 LNHDA and CDR2 SQIVND (reference sequence). As DNA, the CDR3 is TGTGCCAGTAGAACTAGCGGGAGTTCTTACGAGCAGTACTTC. Translation: CASRTSGSSYEQYF.

DNA for the CDR3: TGTGCCAGCAGCCGGACTAGCGGGACTTTCTCTGGGGCCAACGTCCTGACTTTC. Protein sequence: CASSRTSGTFSGANVLTF. The chain links TRBV7-2 to TRBJ2-6; 12 bases match TRBD2. This CDR3 spans 18 amino acids. J lost 0 bases, V lost 5 bases, and 5 bases had no gene match. CDR1 and CDR2 from the germline V gene are SGHTA and FQGNSA. The full variable domain, rest sourced from reference TRBV7-2 and TRBJ2-6, is GAGVSQSPSNKVTEKGKDVELRCDPISGHTALYWYRQSLGQGLEFLIYFQGNSAPDKSGLPSDRFSAERTGGSVSTLTIQRTQQEDSAVYLCASSRTSGTFSGANVLTFGAGSRLTVL.

This clone was detected only a few times. The rearrangement joins TRBV7-9 to TRBJ2-4, with D possibly being TRBD1 (6 bases). There are 13 residues in the CDR3. V dropped 4 bases and J dropped 6 bases, with 10 bases sitting between them. The germline V gene encodes CDR1 SEHNR and CDR2 FQNEAQ (reference sequence). Written as DNA, the CDR3 is TGTGCCAGCAGCTCCGGACAGAGAAACATTCAGTACTTC. This sequence encodes CASSSGQRNIQYF.

The gene calls are TRBV28 and TRBJ1-2; D remains ambiguous. The germline V and J ends were trimmed by 7 bases and 6 bases, with 15 bases remaining between them. CDR1 and CDR2 from the germline V gene are MDHEN and SYDVKM. CDR3 length: 13 residues. CDR3 bases: TGTGCCAGCACGATCCCCGGGGAAAATGGCTACACCTTC. Protein product: CASTIPGENGYTF.

This clone was detected a few times. This chain joins TRBV7-2 and TRBJ1-1, with D uncertain. The CDR3 has 14 amino acids. Germline-derived CDR1 and CDR2 are SGHTA and FQGNSA. Deletions cut 1 base from V and 1 base from J, with 7 bases between. The CDR3 DNA follows: TGTGCCAGCAGCTTAGGGATCACGAACACTGAAGCTTTCTTT. Protein: CASSLGITNTEAFF.

This clone was picked up a small number of times. Its ends do not fully match the called genes, so a read error is possible. CDR3 sequence: CASSYSAGGNYGYTF. CDR3 nucleotide sequence: TGTGCCAGCAGTTACTCCGCAGGGGGGAACTATGGCTACACCTTC. This chain uses TRBV10-3 with TRBJ1-2; 7 bases fit TRBD1. The CDR3 spans 15 residues. Germline V CDR1 and CDR2: ENHRY, SYGVKD.

This clone was detected only a few times. The gene calls are TRBV6-5 and TRBJ1-2; 7 bases match TRBD1. Per germline, CDR1 MNHEY and CDR2 SVGAGI. The CDR3 has 15 residues. Trimming removed 2 bases from V and 1 base from J; junction bases left unmatched: 4. DNA of the CDR3: TGTGCCAGCAGTTACCAGGGGGGACTTAACTATGGCTACACCTTC. As protein: CASSYQGGLNYGYTF.

J is TRBJ2-7 and V is TRBV5-4, with TRBD2 matching 10 bases. This CDR3 is built from 15 residues. Germline-derived CDR1 and CDR2 are SGHNT and YYREEE (reference sequence). J lost 5 bases, V lost 4 bases, and 9 bases had no gene match. CDR3 coding DNA: TGTGCCAGCAGCGCCTCTAGCGGGAGTCTCGACGAGCAGTACTTC. Its protein is CASSASSGSLDEQYF.

V usage is TRBV6-5 and J usage is TRBJ1-3; unclear D gene. The CDR3 consists of 15 residues. Trimming removed 6 bases from V and 0 bases from J, with 12 bases in between. Germline CDR1 MNHEY, CDR2 SVGAGI. The CDR3 sequence: CASSRTVASGNTIYF. CDR3 coding DNA: TGTGCCAGCAGCAGGACTGTCGCCTCTGGAAACACCATATATTTT.

This clone was recorded at least ten times. The chain is built from TRBV7-9 and TRBJ2-6; D uncertain. V was clipped by 6 bases and J by 0 bases, with 12 bases between them. Germline CDR1 and CDR2: SEHNR and FQNEAQ (reference sequence). CDR3 length: 16 amino acids. The CDR3 DNA reads as TGTGCCAGCAGTTTCCTTTCCAGCTCTGGGGCCAACGTCCTGACTTTC. As protein: CASSFLSSSGANVLTF.

The V and J genes are TRBV6-5 and TRBJ1-2; D is unresolved. Trimming removed 5 bases from V and 8 bases from J, with 6 bases in between. CDR3 length equals 10 residues. Per the germline V gene, CDR1 is MNHEY and CDR2 is SVGAGI. The CDR3 reads CASSRKGYTF. The DNA of the CDR3 is TGTGCCAGCAGTCGGAAAGGCTACACCTTC.

The chain employs TRBV6-5 and TRBJ1-1; 8 positions match TRBD1. The CDR3 has 14 residues. The J segment lost 4 bases and the V segment lost 6 bases, leaving 7 bases of the junction unmatched. Looked up from germline, CDR1 is MNHEY and CDR2 is SVGAGI. In DNA, the CDR3 is TGTGCCAGCAGATGGGGACAGGCTTTCACTGAAGCTTTCTTT. Translated, it gives CASRWGQAFTEAFF.

The chain links TRBV5-4 to TRBJ2-1, with 7 bases aligning to TRBD2. CDR3 size: 16 residues. Trimming took 3 bases from V and 0 from J; bases not matched to a gene: 6. Germline values: CDR1 SGHNT, CDR2 YYREEE (reference sequence). In nucleotides, the CDR3 is TGTGCCAGCAGCTCGCCTCTAGCGGACTCCTACAATGAGCAGTTCTTC. Amino acid sequence: CASSSPLADSYNEQFF.

The V call is TRBV6-6, the J call TRBJ1-1, with D unclear. The CDR3 length is 12 residues. V was trimmed by 8 bases and J by 7 bases, leaving 14 bases between them. Germline CDR1 reads MNHNY; CDR2 reads SVGAGI (reference sequence). The CDR3 here is CASEAQRGEAFF. CDR3 DNA: TGTGCCAGCGAAGCGCAAAGAGGTGAAGCTTTCTTT.

This clone was detected only a few times. V is TRBV7-8 and J is TRBJ2-1; a weak D match, TRBD2 (6 bases). This CDR3 contains 12 residues. The V end was cut by 5 bases, the J end by 10 bases, with 12 bases between. Germline V gene lookup returns CDR1 SGHVS and CDR2 FQNEAQ. The DNA for the CDR3 is TGTGCCAGCAGCCCCCATGGGGGGGAGCAGTTCTTC. Encoded protein: CASSPHGGEQFF.

The chain carries TRBV5-8 and TRBJ2-7; D not certain. V lost 4 bases, J lost 1 base, and 15 bases lay in between. This CDR3 is built from 15 residues. Looked up from germline, CDR1 is SGHTS and CDR2 is YDEGEE. The CDR3 sequence: CASSKSPALSYEQYF. In DNA, the CDR3 is TGTGCCAGCAGCAAAAGCCCAGCTCTATCCTACGAGCAGTACTTC.